What follows are 17 T cell receptor beta chains derived from one specimen sequenced in a study of blood T cell repertoires in COVID-19. The data were produced by immunoSEQ multiplex PCR, yet TCRdb's version contains in-frame clones alone and is incomplete. The data hold about 140,000 clones, with roughly 85% observed a single time. The sample was peripheral blood. The source of these receptors is a man aged 60-69 years with acute or convalescent COVID-19.

This clone appeared once. The chain couples TRBV3-1 (or the pseudogene TRBV3-2) to TRBJ1-2; no reliable D call. V lost 10 bases to trimming and J lost 8 bases, with 17 bases between them. In germline, CDR1 is LGHDT, CDR2 YNNKEL (reference sequence). The CDR3 consists of 12 residues. The CDR3 reads CATSSLGRGYTF. The CDR3 nucleotides read TGTGCCACCTCCTCATTGGGCCGGGGCTACACCTTC.

The table lists this clone with many counts. The CDR3: CASSNGYPQTSYEQYF. DNA of the CDR3: TGTGCCAGCAGCAATGGATACCCCCAGACTAGTTACGAGCAGTACTTC. V usage is TRBV14 and J usage is TRBJ2-7, with TRBD2 as a possible D gene (6 bases). This CDR3 region has 16 residues. The V and J ends lost 5 bases and 4 bases respectively, with 21 bases between them. Germline assignment: CDR1 SGHDN and CDR2 FVKESK. The whole variable domain, filled in from reference TRBV14 and TRBJ2-7, reads EAGVTQFPSHSVIEKGQTVTLRCDPISGHDNLYWYRRVMGKEIKFLLHFVKESKQDESGMPNNRFLAERTGGTYSTLKVQPAELEDSGVYFCASSNGYPQTSYEQYFGPGTRLTVT.

The genes are TRBV24-1 and TRBJ2-2; D perhaps matches TRBD1 (6 bases). Germline-derived CDR1 and CDR2 are KGHDR and SFDVKD. The CDR3 consists of 16 residues. Trimming shortened V by 2 bases and J by 7 bases, and 16 bases separated the two germline ends. The CDR3 DNA follows: TGTGCCACCAGTGATTCGCAGACAGGCCTGGGCGGGGAGCTGTTTTTT. Translation: CATSDSQTGLGGELFF.

A few counts support this clone. This chain links TRBV19 with TRBJ1-5, with D unclear. The CDR3 is 13 residues long. Germline V gene sequence: CDR1 LNHDA, CDR2 SQIVND (reference sequence). V was pared by 8 bases and J by 0 bases, with 8 bases between. CDR3 in amino acids: CASGGYSNQPQHF. Here the CDR3 DNA reads TGTGCCAGTGGAGGTTATAGCAATCAGCCCCAGCATTTT.

The V call is TRBV14, the J call TRBJ1-1, with D unresolved. The CDR3 sequence is 12 residues long. Germline V lookup: CDR1 SGHDN, CDR2 FVKESK. V lost 3 bases to trimming and J lost 5 bases, with 7 bases between them. This chain's CDR3 is CASSQLRTEAFF. The CDR3 DNA reads as TGTGCCAGCAGCCAGTTGAGGACTGAAGCTTTCTTT.

This clone was counted a single time. V is TRBV9 and J is TRBJ2-2; no reliable D call. Germline values: CDR1 SGDLS, CDR2 YYNGEE. The V end was cut by 4 bases, the J end by 0 bases, with 10 bases between. The CDR3 length is 15 residues. The CDR3 spells CASSPRLTNTGELFF. CDR3 DNA: TGTGCCAGCAGCCCCCGACTGACGAACACCGGGGAGCTGTTTTTT.

This chain connects TRBV11-2 to TRBJ1-1, with 10 bases fitting TRBD1. The germline CDR1 and CDR2 sequences are SGHAT and FQNNGV. The CDR3 has 15 residues. Germline trimming cut 0 bases from V and 7 bases from J; bases unmatched to any gene: 5. CDR3 in DNA: TGTGCCAGCAGCTTAGATGGGACAGGGGACGGTGAAGCTTTCTTT. This codes for CASSLDGTGDGEAFF.

This clone was picked up one time. The genes are TRBV28 and TRBJ1-5; unclear D gene. The V end was cut by 6 bases, the J end by 0 bases, with 9 bases between. Looked up from germline, CDR1 is MDHEN and CDR2 is SYDVKM. This CDR3 has 14 amino acids. CDR3 sequence (DNA): TGTGCCAGCAGGCCGGGATTTAGCAATCAGCCCCAGCATTTT. Its protein is CASRPGFSNQPQHF.

V is TRBV4-1 and J is TRBJ2-6; 12 positions agree with TRBD1. The CDR3 runs to 18 residues. The junction had 8 bases not matched to a gene; V was cut back by 6 bases and J by 2 bases. Germline V CDR1 and CDR2: MGHRA, YSYEKL. CDR3 protein: CASSYSGTGGAGANVLTF. As DNA, the CDR3 is TGCGCCAGCAGTTATTCCGGGACAGGGGGCGCTGGGGCCAACGTCCTGACTTTC.

The chain is built from TRBV18 and TRBJ1-3; no reliable D call. The V gene lost 2 bases and the J gene lost 4 bases, with 6 bases spanning the gap. The length of the CDR3 is 13 residues. The V gene's germline CDR1 is KGHSH and CDR2 LQKENI. The DNA of the CDR3 is TGTGCCAGCTCACCAGCCAGGGGAAACACCATATATTTT. This gives the protein CASSPARGNTIYF.

The chain uses TRBV5-1 and TRBJ2-2; the D gene is possibly TRBD2 (5 bases). CDR3 size: 15 residues. The V gene's germline CDR1 is SGHRS and CDR2 YFSETQ. The V and J ends lost 4 bases and 2 bases respectively, with 12 bases between them. The CDR3 is CASSPWGDNTGELFF. The CDR3 DNA is TGCGCCAGCAGCCCGTGGGGAGACAACACCGGGGAGCTGTTTTTT.

The genes are TRBV27 and TRBJ2-7; TRBD1 matches at 8 bases. Losses at the gene ends were 6 bases for V and 6 bases for J; bases not matched to a gene: 10. The CDR3 is 14 amino acids. From germline, CDR1 is MNHEY and CDR2 SMNVEV (reference sequence). CDR3 nucleotides: TGTGCCAGCAGACCCGGCAGGACAGGGTCCGAGCAGTACTTC. This gives the protein CASRPGRTGSEQYF.

This clone occurred a few times. The V call is TRBV7-8, the J call TRBJ2-7, with D perhaps matching TRBD2 (6 bases). Trimming shortened V by 1 base and J by 2 bases, and 6 bases separated the two germline ends. Germline CDR1 SGHVS, CDR2 FQNEAQ. The CDR3 is 13 amino acids. For the CDR3, the DNA is TGTGCCAGCAGCTTAGGACTAGCCTACGAGCAGTACTTC. Translation: CASSLGLAYEQYF.

The V gene is TRBV28, the J gene TRBJ2-1, with 7 bases matching TRBD2. CDR1 and CDR2 (germline): MDHEN, SYDVKM. V gave up 5 bases and J gave up 2 bases; unmatched junction bases: 9. The CDR3 has 16 residues. The CDR3 coding sequence is TGTGCCAGCAGTGCCCTAGCGGCCGTTGCCTACAATGAGCAGTTCTTC. Its translation is CASSALAAVAYNEQFF.

V usage is TRBV29-1 and J usage is TRBJ2-7; TRBD1 agrees at 7 bases. V shed 4 bases, J shed 2 bases, and the junction held 8 bases outside the gene matches. The CDR3 consists of 14 residues. Germline CDR1 is SQVTM and CDR2 is ANQGSEA. The CDR3 nucleotides are TGCAGCGTTGGAATTAGGGACAGCCCCTACGAGCAGTACTTC. Translating it yields CSVGIRDSPYEQYF.

The chain recombines TRBV5-1 with TRBJ2-5; weak D call: TRBD2 (6 bases). CDR3 size: 14 residues. Looked up from germline, CDR1 is SGHRS and CDR2 is YFSETQ. V was pared by 1 base and J by 1 base, with 8 bases between. CDR3: CASSLLAVQETQYF. CDR3 in DNA: TGCGCCAGCAGCTTGTTAGCGGTCCAAGAGACCCAGTACTTC.

This chain uses TRBV5-4 with TRBJ2-2; D is unresolved. CDR3 length equals 12 residues. Looked up from germline, CDR1 is SGHNT and CDR2 is YYREEE (reference sequence). Trimming removed 5 bases from V and 7 bases from J, with 9 bases in between. The CDR3 nucleotides are TGTGCCAGCAGGCTGACTGACGGGGAGCTGTTTTTT. This codes for CASRLTDGELFF.